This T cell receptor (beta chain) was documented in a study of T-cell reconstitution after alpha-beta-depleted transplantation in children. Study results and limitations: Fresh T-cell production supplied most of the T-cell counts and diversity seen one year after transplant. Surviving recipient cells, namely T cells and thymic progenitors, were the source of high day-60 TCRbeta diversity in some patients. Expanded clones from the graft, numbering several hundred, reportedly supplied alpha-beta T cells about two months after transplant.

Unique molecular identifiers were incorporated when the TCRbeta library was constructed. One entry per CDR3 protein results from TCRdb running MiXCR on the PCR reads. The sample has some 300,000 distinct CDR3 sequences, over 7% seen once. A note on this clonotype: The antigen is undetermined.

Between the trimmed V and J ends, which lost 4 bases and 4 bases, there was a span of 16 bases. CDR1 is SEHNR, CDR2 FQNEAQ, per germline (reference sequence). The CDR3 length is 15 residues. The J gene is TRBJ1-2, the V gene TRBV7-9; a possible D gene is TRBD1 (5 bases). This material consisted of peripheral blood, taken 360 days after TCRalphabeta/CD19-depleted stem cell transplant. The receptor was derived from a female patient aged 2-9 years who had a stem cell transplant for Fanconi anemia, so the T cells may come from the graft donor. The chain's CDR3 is CASSSGLGGPYGYTF. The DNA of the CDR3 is TGTGCCAGCAGCTCAGGGCTCGGGGGACCCTATGGCTACACCTTC.